These 21 T cell receptor beta chains were sequenced from one sample in a study of early T cells in non-severe SARS-CoV-2 infection (dated by TCRdb to about 2021). The receptor library was made with 5' RACE. Instrument used: NextSeq 500. The raw public data were reprocessed by TCRdb itself: fastp quality trimming at Q25, MiXCR clonotype calling, in-frame beta chains only. Rows with one shared CDR3 protein collapse into an entry with the most common genes and DNA. The sample has 50,000 to 70,000 distinct CDR3 sequences on record, around 10% of them singletons. The ten top clones hold approximately 15% of the sample. Sequenced input: whole blood. These TCRs come from an adult who was a healthcare worker with PCR-confirmed SARS-CoV-2 infection or an uninfected control (not recorded which).

This clonotype has a count of ten or more. The chain links TRBV15 to TRBJ1-1; tentative D call: TRBD1 (5 bases). V gave up 0 bases and J gave up 3 bases, with 11 bases separating them. The CDR3 has 15 residues. CDR1 is LNHNV, CDR2 YYDKDF, per germline (reference sequence). CDR3 nucleotides: TGTGCCACCAGCAGAGATGCCGGAGGGGACACTGAAGCTTTCTTT. Translated, it gives CATSRDAGGDTEAFF.

The chain carries TRBV5-5 and TRBJ2-1, with D tentatively TRBD2 (5 bases). The CDR3 totals 13 residues. Trimming cost V 0 bases and J 7 bases, with 8 bases left between them. CDR1 is SGHKS and CDR2 is YYEKEE in the germline V gene (reference sequence). The DNA for the CDR3 is TGTGCCAGCAGCTTGGGGACTTTGAATGAGCAGTTCTTC. It translates to CASSLGTLNEQFF.

This clonotype showed up many times. The J gene is TRBJ2-2, the V gene TRBV12-3 or TRBV12-4, with 11 bases matching TRBD2. With 3 bases clipped from V and 7 bases from J, the junction kept 10 bases outside the gene matches. This CDR3 region has 17 residues. CDR3 loop: CASSFRLAGSVLGELFF. The CDR3 bases are TGTGCCAGCAGTTTCAGACTAGCGGGATCAGTTCTCGGGGAGCTGTTTTTT.

The chain links TRBV28 to TRBJ2-5, with 11 bases lining up with TRBD1. CDR1 MDHEN and CDR2 SYDVKM come from the germline V gene. This CDR3 is built from 15 residues. With 3 bases clipped from V and 4 bases from J, the junction kept 4 bases outside the gene matches. This chain's CDR3 is CASSFHGTGGETQYF. The DNA of the CDR3 is TGTGCCAGCAGTTTCCACGGGACAGGGGGAGAGACCCAGTACTTC.

There are a few counts of this clonotype. The chain carries TRBV10-3 and TRBJ2-6; weak D call: TRBD1 (6 bases). Germline lookup yields CDR1 ENHRY and CDR2 SYGVKD. This CDR3 has 17 residues. V lost 7 bases to trimming and J lost 0 bases, with 16 bases between them. The CDR3 nucleotides read TGTGCCATCAAAAGGGACACAGCTTTCTCTGGGGCCAACGTCCTGACTTTC. Its translation is CAIKRDTAFSGANVLTF.

The sample holds many counts of this clonotype. The J gene is TRBJ2-6, the V gene TRBV25-1; D not resolved. This CDR3 has 17 amino acids. Trimming left V 1 base short and J 2 bases short, with 12 bases between. Germline assignment: CDR1 MGHDK and CDR2 SYGVNS. The CDR3 coding sequence is TGTGCCAGCAGTGAATCGGTGGGGAAGACTGGGGCCAACGTCCTGACTTTC. Translated: CASSESVGKTGANVLTF.

The chain combines TRBV7-6 with TRBJ2-3, with 10 bases that match TRBD2. CDR1 and CDR2 (germline): SGHVS, FNYEAQ. V lost 1 base, J lost 3 bases, and 4 bases stayed unmatched. The CDR3 spans 16 residues. The CDR3 is CASSLGASGGTDTQYF. The CDR3 nucleotides read TGTGCCAGCAGCTTAGGAGCTAGCGGGGGAACAGATACGCAGTATTTT.

This clonotype came up a few times. V usage is TRBV7-9 and J usage is TRBJ2-1; D unresolved. Trimming removed 5 bases from V and 12 bases from J, with 20 bases in between. This CDR3 has 14 amino acids. Germline CDR1 and CDR2: SEHNR and FQNEAQ (reference sequence). The CDR3 nucleotides are TGTGCCAGCAGCCCGCCACGCTTAGCCGGAGCGCAGTTCTTC. It specifies CASSPPRLAGAQFF.

The rearrangement joins TRBV28 to TRBJ2-7; D is unclear. The CDR3 spans 13 residues. Germline V gives CDR1 MDHEN, CDR2 SYDVKM. Trimming took off 7 bases at V and 0 bases at J, with 10 bases between the two ends. The CDR3 spells CASKGQNSYEQYF. Written as DNA, the CDR3 is TGTGCCAGCAAAGGGCAGAACTCCTACGAGCAGTACTTC.

This clonotype was found many times. The chain recombines TRBV12-3 or TRBV12-4 with TRBJ1-5; no clear D gene. With 3 bases removed from V and 2 bases from J, the gap between germline ends came to 8 bases. The CDR3 length is 14 residues. As DNA, the CDR3 is TGTGCCAGCAGTTTTCGGCAGGGCAATCAGCCCCAGCATTTT. This sequence encodes CASSFRQGNQPQHF.

This clonotype was found many times. J is TRBJ1-1 and V is TRBV20-1; 8 bases are a match to TRBD1. The ends lost 2 bases at V and 0 bases at J; junction bases unmatched: 11. There are 17 residues in the CDR3. CDR1 and CDR2 (germline): DFQATT, SNEGSKA (reference sequence). The CDR3 DNA reads as TGCAGTGCTAGATCCGGGACAGGAACTATAATGAACACTGAAGCTTTCTTT. Encoded protein: CSARSGTGTIMNTEAFF.

In its sample, this clonotype was seen a few times. CDR3 DNA: TGCAGCGTTGAAGATACCACAGATACGCAGTATTTT. It codes for CSVEDTTDTQYF. The chain is built from TRBV29-1 and TRBJ2-3; D ambiguous. The CDR3 loop spans 12 amino acids. Trimming left V 0 bases short and J 2 bases short, with 3 bases between. Germline assignment: CDR1 SQVTM and CDR2 ANQGSEA.

V gene TRBV19 combines with J gene TRBJ1-2, with a possible D match to TRBD1 (5 bases). The germline CDR1 and CDR2 sequences are LNHDA and SQIVND (reference sequence). V lost 7 bases and J 7 bases, leaving 16 bases between the germline ends. The length of the CDR3 is 13 residues. Here the CDR3 DNA reads TGTGCCAGTATGGGGGAGATGAAGGGTGGCTACACCTTC. Protein product: CASMGEMKGGYTF.

The sample holds many counts of this clonotype. CDR3 coding DNA: TGTGCCAGCAGCTTAAAGGAGGGCACAACCCCGGCTATGGCCTACGAGCAGTACTTC. As protein: CASSLKEGTTPAMAYEQYF. The genes are TRBV7-2 and TRBJ2-7; D is possibly TRBD2 (6 bases). Germline CDR1 reads SGHTA; CDR2 reads FQGNSA. CDR3 length: 19 amino acids. The V end lost 2 bases, the J end lost 2 bases, and 25 bases lay between the germline ends. Combining the CDR3 with reference TRBV7-2 and TRBJ2-7 gives the whole variable domain GAGVSQSPSNKVTEKGKDVELRCDPISGHTALYWYRQSLGQGLEFLIYFQGNSAPDKSGLPSDRFSAERTGGSVSTLTIQRTQQEDSAVYLCASSLKEGTTPAMAYEQYFGPGTRLTVT.

A remark on this clonotype: Germline is not matched at one junction end, which may reflect a read error. The chain couples TRBV4-2 to TRBJ2-3; 7 positions agree with TRBD2. The CDR3 totals 16 residues. Germline CDR1 LGHNA, CDR2 YNFKEQ. CDR3 protein: CVSKRELAGDAYTQYF. CDR3 nucleotides: TGTGTCAGCAAGAGGGAATTGGCGGGAGATGCTTATACGCAGTATTTT.

The chain recombines TRBV7-8 with TRBJ2-1; a possible D gene is TRBD1 (6 bases). V lost 6 bases to trimming and J lost 7 bases, with 16 bases between them. CDR1 and CDR2 from the germline V gene are SGHVS and FQNEAQ. The CDR3 runs 14 residues. For the CDR3, the DNA is TGTGCCAGCAGAACTACGAAACAGGGTAATGAGCAGTTCTTC. It translates to CASRTTKQGNEQFF.

This clonotype has ten or more counts. This chain connects TRBV2 to TRBJ1-5; D unresolved. The germline gives CDR1 SNHLY, CDR2 FYNNEI. This CDR3 comprises 14 residues. Trimming took 3 bases from V and 10 from J, leaving 16 bases between them. The CDR3 is CASSEGRGLVPQHF. CDR3 bases: TGTGCCAGCAGTGAGGGCAGAGGGCTCGTCCCCCAGCATTTT.

This clonotype has more than one count but fewer than ten. This chain links TRBV29-1 with TRBJ2-5, with D maybe TRBD1 (6 bases). The CDR3 is 13 residues long. Germline values: CDR1 SQVTM, CDR2 ANQGSEA. Trimming left V 4 bases short and J 6 bases short, with 15 bases between. CDR3 nucleotides: TGCAGCGTTGCGGGACAAATTAAACAGACCCAGTACTTC. Its translation is CSVAGQIKQTQYF.

This clonotype was counted ten times or more. The rearrangement joins TRBV7-9 to TRBJ2-1, with TRBD2 as a possible D gene (6 bases). Germline V gene lookup returns CDR1 SEHNR and CDR2 FQNEAQ (reference sequence). V was shortened by 11 bases and J by 0 bases, with 8 bases between the two germline ends. The CDR3 loop spans 12 amino acids. CDR3: CAGGISYNEQFF. DNA of the CDR3: TGTGCCGGCGGGATCTCCTACAATGAGCAGTTCTTC.

This clonotype was seen at least ten times. The rearrangement joins TRBV24-1 to TRBJ2-7, with 11 bases aligning to TRBD1. The CDR3 sequence is 15 residues long. V lost 3 bases and J lost 5; bases outside the gene matches: 5. Germline loops: CDR1 KGHDR, CDR2 SFDVKD. The CDR3 coding sequence is TGTGCCACCAGTGATCACGGACAGGGGGCCAACGAGCAGTACTTC. It yields the protein CATSDHGQGANEQYF.

There are many counts of this clonotype. This sequence joins TRBV29-1 and TRBJ2-5; unclear D gene. CDR1 and CDR2 from the germline V gene are SQVTM and ANQGSEA. This CDR3 has 12 residues. Trimming pared 2 bases from V and 2 bases from J, leaving 6 bases between. The CDR3 sequence: CSVESDQETQYF. The CDR3 region has the DNA TGCAGCGTTGAATCTGATCAAGAGACCCAGTACTTC.